This T cell receptor (beta chain) is from a study of a mutant IDH1 vaccine in newly diagnosed glioma. In the study overall: Eight vaccinations reached patients in weeks 1, 3, 5, 7, 11, 15, 19 and 23. Vaccination was launched 4-6 weeks after radiotherapy alone, or with temozolomide cycles. Earlier care involved radiotherapy, temozolomide, or both, and the majority received both. Treated patients showed a male proportion of 62.5%, a female proportion of about 40%, and a mean age of around 39 years.

The CDR3 has 12 amino acids. Trimming took off 3 bases at V and 3 bases at J, with 5 bases between the two ends. Germline-derived CDR1 and CDR2 are LNHDA and SQIVND (reference sequence). Using immunoSEQ multiplex PCR, the repertoire was profiled, and TCRdb retains in-frame clones only, with some absent. The sample contains more than 25,000 clones, roughly 90% of which appear only once. The time point is: week 23, last vaccination. Vaccination used 300 ug of mutant IDH1 20-mer peptide per dose, with topical imiquimod. As for this clone: What it recognizes is unknown.

The sample consisted of PBMCs, taken from a glioma patient whose treatment included an IDH1 peptide vaccine. This clonotype originated in a middle-aged man with glioma. The gene calls are TRBV19 and TRBJ2-5; possible D gene TRBD1, 5 bases. The CDR3 coding sequence is TGTGCCAGTAGTATGGACAAAGAGACCCAGTACTTC. Its translation is CASSMDKETQYF. Variable domain in full (rest from reference TRBV19 and TRBJ2-5): DGGITQSPKYLFRKEGQNVTLSCEQNLNHDAMYWYRQDPGQGLRLIYYSQIVNDFQKGDIAEGYSVSREKKESFPLTVTSAQKNPTAFYLCASSMDKETQYFGPGTRLLVL.